Following are 20 T cell receptor beta chains from one sample sequenced in a study of T cell responses to AZD1222 COVID-19 vaccine. Generated by immunoSEQ multiplex PCR, the TCRdb table keeps only in-frame clones and is missing some. Of 150,000 or so clones in the sample, approximately 90% were seen once. Sequenced material: peripheral blood, taken 28 days after the second AZD1222 dose. The receptors shown here come from an adult who received the AZD1222 COVID-19 vaccine.

CDR3 residues: CASGTAGTYEQYF. The CDR3 DNA reads as TGTGCCAGCGGGACAGCCGGGACCTACGAGCAGTACTTC. J is TRBJ2-7 and V is TRBV4-2, with TRBD1 matching over 7 bases. Losses at the gene ends were 8 bases for V and 2 bases for J; bases not matched to a gene: 6. CDR3 length equals 13 residues. From germline, CDR1 is LGHNA and CDR2 YNFKEQ.

The rearrangement uses TRBV23-1 and TRBJ2-7; D is ambiguous. TRBV23-1 is an ORF; its function is uncertain. The CDR3 is 15 residues long. V dropped 4 bases and J dropped 3 bases, with 16 bases sitting between them. The CDR3 spells CASSPELFPVYEQYF. In DNA, the CDR3 is TGCGCCAGCAGTCCCGAGCTCTTCCCGGTCTACGAGCAGTACTTC.

This chain joins TRBV9 and TRBJ2-1, with unresolved D. The germline V and J ends were trimmed by 0 bases and 6 bases, with 13 bases remaining between them. The CDR3 covers 15 residues. The germline V gene encodes CDR1 SGDLS and CDR2 YYNGEE. The CDR3 here is CASSVDPVSSNEQFF. The DNA for the CDR3 is TGTGCCAGCAGCGTAGACCCCGTGAGTAGCAATGAGCAGTTCTTC.

This chain connects TRBV7-2 to TRBJ1-2; D remains unclear. Trimming stripped 1 base from V and 3 bases from J, with 3 bases between. The germline V gene encodes CDR1 SGHTA and CDR2 FQGNSA. The length of the CDR3 is 12 residues. The CDR3 DNA is TGTGCCAGCAGCTTAGTGTACTATGGCTACACCTTC. Protein: CASSLVYYGYTF. Looking up the rest from reference TRBV7-2 and TRBJ1-2 gives the full variable domain: GAGVSQSPSNKVTEKGKDVELRCDPISGHTALYWYRQSLGQGLEFLIYFQGNSAPDKSGLPSDRFSAERTGGSVSTLTIQRTQQEDSAVYLCASSLVYYGYTFGSGTRLTVV.

This clone is a singleton in its sample. The V and J genes are TRBV7-8 and TRBJ2-7, with no clear D. Germline V CDR1 and CDR2: SGHVS, FQNEAQ. CDR3 length: 13 residues. V lost 1 base and J 6 bases, leaving 10 bases between the germline ends. DNA for the CDR3: TGTGCCAGCAGCTTAGGGTTCGGCGGCGAGCAGTACTTC. Protein sequence: CASSLGFGGEQYF. Combining the CDR3 with reference TRBV7-8 and TRBJ2-7 gives the whole variable domain GAGVSQSPRYKVAKRGQDVALRCDPISGHVSLFWYQQALGQGPEFLTYFQNEAQLDKSGLPSDRFFAERPEGSVSTLKIQRTQQEDSAVYLCASSLGFGGEQYFGPGTRLTVT.

Of note for this clone: The identical CDR3 is also encoded by other nucleotide sequences in the sample. The genes are TRBV12-3 or TRBV12-4 and TRBJ1-3, with 8 bases aligning to TRBD1. Germline trimming cut 8 bases from V and 2 bases from J; bases unmatched to any gene: 2. There are 13 residues in the CDR3. The CDR3 DNA reads TGTGCCAGCCGGACAGGGACTGGAAACACCATATATTTT. Its translation: CASRTGTGNTIYF.

The rearrangement links TRBV5-4 to TRBJ1-6; D remains unclear. The CDR3 totals 13 residues. CDR1 SGHNT and CDR2 YYREEE come from the germline V gene (reference sequence). V was clipped by 0 bases and J by 6 bases, with 4 bases between them. CDR3 protein: CASSLASNSPLHF. The CDR3 DNA sequence: TGTGCCAGCAGCTTGGCCTCTAATTCACCCCTCCACTTT.

The chain has TRBV6-5 and TRBJ2-7; 7 nucleotides match TRBD1. This CDR3 contains 16 residues. Losses at the gene ends were 0 bases for V and 0 bases for J; bases not matched to a gene: 5. Germline-derived CDR1 and CDR2 are MNHEY and SVGAGI. The CDR3: CASSYSTGSSSYEQYF. In nucleotides, the CDR3 is TGTGCCAGCAGTTACTCGACAGGGTCCTCCTCCTACGAGCAGTACTTC.

In its sample, this clone was seen a few times. The chain combines TRBV3-1 (or the pseudogene TRBV3-2) with TRBJ1-2; D is ambiguous. Germline assignment: CDR1 LGHDT and CDR2 YNNKEL (reference sequence). V lost 1 base and J lost 7, with 10 bases in between. The CDR3 consists of 13 residues. The CDR3 is CASSQVLGFGYTF. The CDR3 DNA reads as TGTGCCAGCAGCCAAGTTTTGGGTTTTGGCTACACCTTC.

This clone has just one count. V is TRBV29-1 and J is TRBJ2-1; TRBD2 matches at 13 bases. The CDR3 runs to 13 residues. J was trimmed by 7 bases and V by 8 bases; bases with no gene match: 5. The germline CDR1 and CDR2 sequences are SQVTM and ANQGSEA. This CDR3 is CSKTSGGRNEQFF. CDR3 DNA sequence: TGCAGCAAGACTAGCGGGGGGAGGAATGAGCAGTTCTTC.

The DNA for the CDR3 is TGCGCCAGCAGCTTGGGACTAGCGGGTGCCCAAGAGACCCAGTACTTC. Its protein product is CASSLGLAGAQETQYF. The chain joins TRBV5-1 to TRBJ2-5, with 10 bases identical to TRBD2. The V gene end was trimmed by 0 bases and the J gene end by 1 base; junction bases not matched to a gene: 3. CDR3 length equals 16 residues. Germline loops: CDR1 SGHRS, CDR2 YFSETQ.

The V gene is TRBV5-1, the J gene TRBJ2-3; D possibly corresponds to TRBD1 (6 bases). Trimming cost V 4 bases and J 4 bases, with 19 bases left between them. This CDR3 is 16 amino acids long. Per the germline V gene, CDR1 is SGHRS and CDR2 is YFSETQ. The CDR3 DNA follows: TGCGCCAGCAGCCTAGATGCGTTCAGGGGTCCAGATACGCAGTATTTT. Translating gives CASSLDAFRGPDTQYF.

The chain employs TRBV11-2 and TRBJ1-2; weak D call: TRBD1 (6 bases). This CDR3 is 14 amino acids long. Trimming removed 5 bases at V and 4 bases at J, with 14 bases between. The V gene's germline CDR1 is SGHAT and CDR2 FQNNGV. This CDR3 is CASSRTDSLYGYTF. CDR3 coding DNA: TGTGCCAGCAGCCGAACGGACAGCCTCTATGGCTACACCTTC.

This chain joins TRBV19 and TRBJ2-7; D not resolved. Germline-derived CDR1 and CDR2 are LNHDA and SQIVND (reference sequence). CDR3 length: 14 residues. Trimming cost V 3 bases and J 3 bases, with 12 bases left between them. The CDR3 loop reads CASSIDGYNYEQYF. In DNA form, the CDR3 reads TGTGCCAGTAGTATCGACGGGTATAACTACGAGCAGTACTTC.

The chain couples TRBV19 to TRBJ1-1; D perhaps matches TRBD1 (5 bases). The CDR3 contains 15 residues. Trimming stripped 4 bases from V and 0 bases from J, with 12 bases between. The germline CDR1 and CDR2 sequences are LNHDA and SQIVND (reference sequence). CDR3 DNA sequence: TGTGCCAGTAGTAATTTCAGGGATTTGAACACTGAAGCTTTCTTT. Residues: CASSNFRDLNTEAFF.

This clone has only a few counts. The chain is built from TRBV12-3 or TRBV12-4 and TRBJ2-2, with a possible D match to TRBD1 (6 bases). Deletions cut 6 bases from V and 10 bases from J, with 15 bases between. The CDR3 is made up of 13 amino acids. The CDR3 DNA is TGTGCCAGCAGGCCCCCAGGGGCGGAGGAGCTGTTTTTT. This gives the protein CASRPPGAEELFF.

J is TRBJ1-5 and V is TRBV27; D not certain. Germline lookup yields CDR1 MNHEY and CDR2 SMNVEV (reference sequence). Trimming removed 0 bases at V and 6 bases at J, with 6 bases between. The CDR3 has 13 amino acids. CDR3 amino acids: CASSLSLGQPQHF. The CDR3 bases are TGTGCCAGCAGTTTATCACTCGGTCAGCCCCAGCATTTT.

The chain recombines TRBV25-1 with TRBJ1-2, with D possibly matching TRBD1 (6 bases). The V end was cut by 6 bases, the J end by 4 bases, with 9 bases between. Per the germline V gene, CDR1 is MGHDK and CDR2 is SYGVNS. This CDR3 has 12 amino acids. The CDR3 DNA is TGTGCCAGCAGGACAGGATCCTATGGCTACACCTTC. Its translation: CASRTGSYGYTF.

The chain has TRBV2 and TRBJ2-5; D possibly corresponds to TRBD2 (6 bases). The V gene's germline CDR1 is SNHLY and CDR2 FYNNEI. The CDR3 is 13 amino acids. Between the trimmed V and J ends, which lost 6 bases and 5 bases, there was a span of 13 bases. The CDR3 loop is CASRSTSLETQYF. The CDR3 DNA sequence: TGTGCCAGCAGGAGTACTAGCCTTGAGACCCAGTACTTC.

This clone was detected once. This chain joins TRBV3-1 (or the pseudogene TRBV3-2) and TRBJ1-4; no firm D call. The CDR3 covers 15 residues. V dropped 2 bases and J dropped 3 bases, with 10 bases sitting between them. Germline lookup yields CDR1 LGHDT and CDR2 YNNKEL (reference sequence). DNA of the CDR3: TGTGCCAGCAGCCAATGGTGGGGTGCTAATGAAAAACTGTTTTTT. Encoded protein: CASSQWWGANEKLFF.